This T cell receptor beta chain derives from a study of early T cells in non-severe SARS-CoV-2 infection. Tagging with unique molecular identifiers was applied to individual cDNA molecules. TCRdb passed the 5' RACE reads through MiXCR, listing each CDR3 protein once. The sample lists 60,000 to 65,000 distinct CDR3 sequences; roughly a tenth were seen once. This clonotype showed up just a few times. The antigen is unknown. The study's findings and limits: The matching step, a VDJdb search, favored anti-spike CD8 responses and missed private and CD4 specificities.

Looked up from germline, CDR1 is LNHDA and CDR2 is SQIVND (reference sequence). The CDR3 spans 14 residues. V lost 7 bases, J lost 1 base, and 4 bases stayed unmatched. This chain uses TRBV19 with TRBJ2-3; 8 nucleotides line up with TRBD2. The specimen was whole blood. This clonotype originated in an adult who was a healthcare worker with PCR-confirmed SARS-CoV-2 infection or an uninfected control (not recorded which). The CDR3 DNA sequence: TGTGCCAGTATTGAAGCGGGAGGCACAGATACGCAGTATTTT. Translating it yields CASIEAGGTDTQYF.